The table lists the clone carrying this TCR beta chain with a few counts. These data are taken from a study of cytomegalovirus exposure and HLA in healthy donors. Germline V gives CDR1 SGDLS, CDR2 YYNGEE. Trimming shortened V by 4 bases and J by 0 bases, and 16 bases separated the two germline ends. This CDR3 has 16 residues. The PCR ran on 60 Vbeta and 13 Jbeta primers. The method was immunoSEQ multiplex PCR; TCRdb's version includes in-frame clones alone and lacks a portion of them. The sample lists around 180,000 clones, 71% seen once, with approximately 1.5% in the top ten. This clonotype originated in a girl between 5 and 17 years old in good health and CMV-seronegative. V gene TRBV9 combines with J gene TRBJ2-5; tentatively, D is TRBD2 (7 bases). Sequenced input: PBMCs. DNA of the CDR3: TGTGCCAGCAGCCCCAGAGGCGGGGGCAACCAAGAGACCCAGTACTTC. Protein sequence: CASSPRGGGNQETQYF.